This is a list of T cell receptor beta chains from one sample in a study of cytomegalovirus exposure and HLA in healthy donors. Sequencing was performed with immunoSEQ multiplex PCR; in TCRdb, only in-frame clones are kept and a portion is missing. The sample consists of 100,000 to 150,000 clones, about 80% of them appearing once. The sample taken for sequencing was PBMCs. Receptors were obtained from a female donor in good health and CMV-seropositive. Each CDR3 is given with its conserved first and last residue. The D gene is left open where the match is weak. Size is omitted from some rows. Given values are once, few, many or a class for expanded clones.

size	V	D	J	DNA	CDR3
-	TRBV9	TRBD1	TRBJ1-2	TGTGCCAGCAGCACGGGACAGCCTAGGGGCTACACCTTC	CASSTGQPRGYTF
-	TRBV7-2	-	TRBJ2-7	TGTGCCAGCAACCCAGCTCGGGGCGAGCAGTACTTC	CASNPARGEQYF
-	TRBV5-1	-	TRBJ2-1	TGCGCCAGCAGCGTAGACAATGAGCAGTTCTTC	CASSVDNEQFF
few	TRBV7-9	-	TRBJ1-1	TGTGCCAGCAGCTTAGAGGGGGGGACGATACTTGAAGCTTTCTTT	CASSLEGGTILEAFF
-	TRBV20-1	TRBD1	TRBJ1-1	TGCAGTGCGCAGGACAGGGAAGGGTCTTTCTTT	CSAQDREGSFF
-	TRBV10-3	-	TRBJ2-4	TGTGCCATCAGTGAGTTCCAGAAAAACATTCAGTACTTC	CAISEFQKNIQYF
-	TRBV5-1	-	TRBJ2-1	TGCGCCAGCAGCTTGGGACTAGAATTTTATGAGCAGTTCTTC	CASSLGLEFYEQFF
-	TRBV5-1	-	TRBJ1-2	TGCGCCAGCAGCTTGGCCCGTGGGGGGAGAGATGGCTACACCTTC	CASSLARGGRDGYTF
-	TRBV5-4	TRBD1	TRBJ1-2	TGTGCCAGCAGCTTGGGCACAGGGGACGGCTATGGCTACACCTTC	CASSLGTGDGYGYTF
-	TRBV5-1	-	TRBJ1-4	TGCGCCAGCAGCCTAGGGGCGACCGCTAATGAAAAACTGTTTTTT	CASSLGATANEKLFF
-	TRBV5-1	-	TRBJ1-1	TGCGCCAGCAGCTTGGAGGGACTGAAGAACACTGAAGCTTTCTTT	CASSLEGLKNTEAFF
once	TRBV30	-	TRBJ2-7	TGTGCCTGGAGGGGAGAGGCCTGGCGGGACGAGCAGTACTTC	CAWRGEAWRDEQYF
few	TRBV6-5	TRBD1	TRBJ1-3	TGTGCCAGCAGACCGACAGGGGGAAACACCATATATTTT	CASRPTGGNTIYF
-	TRBV6-5	TRBD1	TRBJ1-4	TGTGCCAGCGCGGGACAGAGAAATGAAAAACTGTTTTTT	CASAGQRNEKLFF
few	TRBV11-2	-	TRBJ1-3	TGTGCCAGCAGCTTCGACCTTACAGTTGGAAACACCATATATTTT	CASSFDLTVGNTIYF
-	TRBV27	-	TRBJ2-7	TGTGCCAGCAGTTTATATGAAGGGCCAGGGTACGAGCAGTACTTC	CASSLYEGPGYEQYF
-	TRBV28	-	TRBJ2-5	TGTGCCAGCAGTCCGCCGGGGGTGACCCAGTACTTC	CASSPPGVTQYF
-	TRBV5-1	-	TRBJ1-1	TGCGCCAGCAGCTTTGCGCAGAACACTGAAGCTTTCTTT	CASSFAQNTEAFF
few	TRBV15	TRBD2	TRBJ2-7	TGTGCCACCAGCGAACGGACTAGCGGTAAATACGAGCAGTACTTC	CATSERTSGKYEQYF
-	TRBV4-1	-	TRBJ2-3	TGCGCCAGCAGCCAAGGTTCGGAGACTTTCACAGATACGCAGTATTTT	CASSQGSETFTDTQYF
-	TRBV5-1	TRBD1	TRBJ1-2	TGCGCCAGCAGCTCGGGACAGGGTGACTATGGCTACACCTTC	CASSSGQGDYGYTF
once	TRBV18	-	TRBJ1-5	TGTGCCAGCTCACCCGGCCGGAGGGGTGGGTTTGAACAGCCCCAGCATTTT	CASSPGRRGGFEQPQHF
-	TRBV5-6	TRBD2	TRBJ2-5	TGTGCCAGCAGCTTGTGGGGGATCGGGGGGGCGAGCGAGACCCAGTACTTC	CASSLWGIGGASETQYF
once	TRBV6-1	-	TRBJ2-7	TGTGCCAGCAGTGACGCAGGGCAGGCGTTCTACGAGCAGTACTTC	CASSDAGQAFYEQYF
-	TRBV19	-	TRBJ1-2	TGTGCCAGTAGTTCGTCGCGACGGGGGGTCTATGGCTACACCTTC	CASSSSRRGVYGYTF
-	TRBV7-2	TRBD1	TRBJ1-5	TGTGCTAGCAGCTACGCCTGGACAGGGGATCAGCCCCAGCATTTT	CASSYAWTGDQPQHF
-	TRBV28	-	TRBJ1-4	TGTGCCAGCAGTTTGTATGCGGTAGCAACTAATGAAAAACTGTTTTTT	CASSLYAVATNEKLFF
once	TRBV27	-	TRBJ1-2	TGTGCCAGCAGTTTCCGGGAGGGCTATGGCTACACCTTC	CASSFREGYGYTF
-	TRBV6-1	-	TRBJ1-1	TGTGCCAGCAGGATAACAGGATTACTATTAGGAGCTTTCTTT	CASRITGLLLGAFF
-	TRBV30	-	TRBJ1-2	TGTGCCTGGAATCGACTTCCACCTAACTATGGCTACACCTTC	CAWNRLPPNYGYTF
-	TRBV7-8	-	TRBJ1-2	TGTGCCAGCAGTGAACACGTGAACTATGGCTACACCTTC	CASSEHVNYGYTF
-	TRBV5-1	-	TRBJ1-1	TGCGGGGGGGTTAACCTGAACACTGAAGCTTTCTTT	CGGVNLNTEAFF
-	TRBV7-2	TRBD1	TRBJ1-2	TGTGCCAGCAGCTATACCGGGACAGGGAGTCACTATGGCTACACCTTC	CASSYTGTGSHYGYTF
-	TRBV5-1	-	TRBJ2-1	TGCGCCAGCAGCTTTGATCAGCCTAGTTTGTATGAGCAGTTCTTC	CASSFDQPSLYEQFF
-	TRBV6-1	-	TRBJ1-2	TGTGCCAGCAGTCCATCGGGGGAGGGCTACACCTTC	CASSPSGEGYTF
-	TRBV18	TRBD1	TRBJ2-7	TGTGCCAGCTCACCCGGGACAGTCTCCTACGAGCAGTACTTC	CASSPGTVSYEQYF
-	TRBV19	-	TRBJ1-5	TGTGCTAGCATGCGGGGAGGAGTATATTCTAGCAATCAGCCCCAGCATTTT	CASMRGGVYSSNQPQHF
-	TRBV7-6	TRBD1	TRBJ1-1	TGTGCCAGCAGCGGGACAGGGGGCACTTGGACTGAAGCTTTCTTT	CASSGTGGTWTEAFF
-	TRBV19	-	TRBJ2-7	TGTGCCAGTGCGGCGCAGGGAAACTCCTACGAGCAGTACTTC	CASAAQGNSYEQYF
-	TRBV2	TRBD2	TRBJ2-2	TGTGCCAGCACTCTTGAAGGAACAGCGGGGGGGGAGCTGTTTTTT	CASTLEGTAGGELFF
once	TRBV6-5	TRBD1	TRBJ1-3	TGTGCCACCAAGACAGGGGGCGACTCTGGAAACACCATATATTTT	CATKTGGDSGNTIYF
-	TRBV2	-	TRBJ1-6	TGTGCCAGCAGTGAAGCCCCGGGGAGGCAGTATAATTCACCCCTCCACTTT	CASSEAPGRQYNSPLHF
-	TRBV6-4	-	TRBJ2-3	TGTGCCAGCAGTGATAGGGCGGGGAAAGTAAGGGATACGCAGTATTTT	CASSDRAGKVRDTQYF